These 15 T cell receptor beta chains share one sample of origin, sequenced in a study of T cells in localized non-small cell lung cancer. Clones were sequenced by immunoSEQ multiplex PCR, and TCRdb holds only the in-frame ones, with some missing. The sample has more than 45,000 clones, 86% seen once. The sample consisted of peripheral blood, taken before any cancer treatment. These receptor sequences come from a male donor at least 60 years old with stage III squamous cell lung carcinoma.

V gene TRBV18 combines with J gene TRBJ1-1; possible D gene TRBD1, 6 bases. Trimming left V 3 bases short and J 1 base short, with 9 bases between. Germline V gene lookup returns CDR1 KGHSH and CDR2 LQKENI. This CDR3 has 14 amino acids. In DNA form, the CDR3 reads TGTGCCAGCTCACCCGTGACAGGGAACACTGAAGCTTTCTTT. As protein: CASSPVTGNTEAFF.

The V gene is TRBV7-6, the J gene TRBJ2-2, with 7 positions matching TRBD1. Unmatched junction bases numbered 4, after V lost 3 bases and J lost 3 bases. The CDR3 is made up of 15 amino acids. Germline CDR1 reads SGHVS; CDR2 reads FNYEAQ. CDR3 loop: CASSLEDRDTGELFF. The CDR3 region has the DNA TGTGCCAGCAGCTTGGAAGACAGGGACACCGGGGAGCTGTTTTTT.

This clone was detected once. The chain combines TRBV6-4 with TRBJ2-3; D call uncertain. Trimming pared 4 bases from V and 4 bases from J, leaving 12 bases between. The CDR3 extends over 14 amino acids. The germline V gene has CDR1 MRHNA and CDR2 SNTAGT. The CDR3 region is CASSVDWPPDTQYF. The CDR3 bases are TGTGCCAGCAGTGTAGACTGGCCCCCAGATACGCAGTATTTT.

The table lists this clone with a count of one. The rearrangement joins TRBV19 to TRBJ2-3, with 7 nucleotides matching TRBD2. V shed 6 bases, J shed 2 bases, and the junction held 11 bases outside the gene matches. The CDR3 spans 16 residues. Per the germline V gene, CDR1 is LNHDA and CDR2 is SQIVND (reference sequence). CDR3 coding DNA: TGTGCCAGTAGATTTAACCCGGGGACTAACACAGATACGCAGTATTTT. This encodes CASRFNPGTNTDTQYF.

The V and J genes are TRBV19 and TRBJ2-3, with 10 nucleotides matching TRBD2. The junction had 11 bases not matched to a gene; V was cut back by 5 bases and J by 6 bases. CDR3 length equals 16 residues. CDR1 and CDR2 from the germline V gene are LNHDA and SQIVND (reference sequence). The CDR3 DNA sequence: TGTGCCAGTAGTGGCCGACTAGCGGGTATTTTGGATACGCAGTATTTT. This codes for CASSGRLAGILDTQYF.

The chain carries TRBV18 and TRBJ2-1; TRBD2 matches at 9 bases. This CDR3 spans 16 amino acids. Germline-derived CDR1 and CDR2 are KGHSH and LQKENI. V lost 0 bases to trimming and J lost 8 bases; unmatched junction nucleotides: 8. The CDR3 reads CASSPPGGRAEDEQFF. CDR3 bases: TGTGCCAGCTCACCACCGGGCGGGAGGGCCGAGGATGAGCAGTTCTTC.

The chain joins TRBV18 to TRBJ2-2; possibly TRBD1 or TRBD2 for D (5 bases each). The CDR3 contains 15 residues. The V gene's germline CDR1 is KGHSH and CDR2 LQKENI. V lost 1 base and J lost 4, with 10 bases in between. The CDR3 region has the DNA TGTGCCAGCTCACCACAGGGGACCGTCACCGGGGAGCTGTTTTTT. It specifies CASSPQGTVTGELFF.

This sequence joins TRBV6-5 and TRBJ2-7; the match to TRBD2 covers 7 bases. The CDR3 consists of 15 residues. The germline V gene encodes CDR1 MNHEY and CDR2 SVGAGI. J gave up 1 base and V 6 bases, and 9 bases lay outside the gene matches. The CDR3 sequence is CASSRSGNPSYEQYF. The CDR3 nucleotides read TGTGCCAGCAGCCGGAGCGGGAACCCATCCTACGAGCAGTACTTC.

This sequence joins TRBV6-1 and TRBJ2-3; 11 nucleotides match TRBD2. The V gene's germline CDR1 is MNHNS and CDR2 SASEGT. V lost 2 bases, J lost 4 bases, and 5 bases stayed unmatched. The CDR3 runs 16 residues. CDR3 protein: CASSETLAGGADTQYF. The CDR3 coding sequence is TGTGCCAGCAGTGAAACGCTAGCGGGGGGAGCAGATACGCAGTATTTT.

This clone came up a few times. The J gene is TRBJ1-6, the V gene TRBV6-5; D call uncertain. Germline assignment: CDR1 MNHEY and CDR2 SVGAGI. The CDR3 contains 15 residues. The V gene lost 6 bases and the J gene lost 7 bases, with 16 bases spanning the gap. CDR3 nucleotides: TGTGCCAGCAGGCCAGTCGTTATACAGAATTCACCCCTCCACTTT. Translation: CASRPVVIQNSPLHF.

The rearrangement joins TRBV28 to TRBJ1-5, with D possibly TRBD1 on 5 matching bases. Germline CDR1 is MDHEN and CDR2 is SYDVKM. V lost 10 bases and J 4 bases, leaving 11 bases between the germline ends. The CDR3 has 12 residues. CDR3 nucleotides: TGTGCCATACATCAGGGAAATCAGCCCCAGCATTTT. It encodes CAIHQGNQPQHF.

The V gene is TRBV7-2, the J gene TRBJ2-3; a weak D match, TRBD2 (6 bases). CDR1 is SGHTA and CDR2 is FQGNSA in the germline V gene. The length of the CDR3 is 14 residues. V lost 5 bases and J lost 4, with 13 bases in between. The CDR3 region is CASSLSRGADTQYF. The CDR3 DNA reads as TGTGCCAGCAGCCTATCACGCGGGGCAGATACGCAGTATTTT.

This clone was seen just once. V gene TRBV27 combines with J gene TRBJ1-5; D unresolved. The CDR3 covers 14 residues. Germline CDR1 and CDR2: MNHEY and SMNVEV (reference sequence). V was clipped by 5 bases and J by 6 bases, with 14 bases between them. The CDR3 nucleotides read TGTGCCAGCAGTCCCGACCCGCCCGGTCAGCCCCAGCATTTT. Protein product: CASSPDPPGQPQHF.

This clone was seen just once. V and J are TRBV27 and TRBJ2-7, with TRBD1 as a possible D gene (6 bases). Per germline, CDR1 MNHEY and CDR2 SMNVEV (reference sequence). Trimming shortened V by 3 bases and J by 5 bases, and 20 bases separated the two germline ends. The CDR3 loop spans 16 amino acids. The CDR3 loop reads CASSFPGHLRIHEQYF. As DNA, the CDR3 is TGTGCCAGCAGTTTTCCGGGACACTTAAGGATCCACGAGCAGTACTTC.

J is TRBJ1-5 and V is TRBV7-2, with D hard to call. Germline CDR1 SGHTA, CDR2 FQGNSA. Trimming took 5 bases from V and 4 from J, leaving 9 bases between them. The CDR3 is made up of 13 amino acids. The CDR3 nucleotides are TGTGCCAGCAGCCCCGGGAGAAATCAGCCCCAGCATTTT. Amino acid sequence: CASSPGRNQPQHF.